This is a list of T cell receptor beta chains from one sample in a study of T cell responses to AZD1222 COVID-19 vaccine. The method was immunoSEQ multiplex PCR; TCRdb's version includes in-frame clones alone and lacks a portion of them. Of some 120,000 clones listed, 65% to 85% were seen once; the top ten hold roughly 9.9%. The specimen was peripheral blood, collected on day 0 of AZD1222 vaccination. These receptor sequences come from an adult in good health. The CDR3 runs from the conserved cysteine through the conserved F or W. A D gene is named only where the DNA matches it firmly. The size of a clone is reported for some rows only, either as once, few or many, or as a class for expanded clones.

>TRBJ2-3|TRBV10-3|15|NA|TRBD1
CAISEGTGGTDTQYF
TGTGCCATCAGTGAAGGGACAGGGGGCACAGATACGCAGTATTTT
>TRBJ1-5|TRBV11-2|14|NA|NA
CASSSRGGGQPQHF
TGTGCCAGCAGCTCCAGGGGTGGTGGTCAGCCCCAGCATTTT
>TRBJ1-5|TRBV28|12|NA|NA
CASSSRRQLQHF
TGTGCCAGCAGTTCCCGGCGACAACTCCAGCATTTT
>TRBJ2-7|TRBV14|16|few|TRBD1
CASSQDMDRKTYEQYF
TGTGCCAGCAGCCAAGATATGGACAGGAAGACCTACGAGCAGTACTTC
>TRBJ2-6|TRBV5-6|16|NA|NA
CASSTTGLSGANVLTF
TGTGCCAGCAGCACTACAGGGCTTAGTGGGGCCAACGTCCTGACTTTC
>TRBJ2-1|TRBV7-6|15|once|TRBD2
CASSSGLEGYNEQFF
TGTGCCAGCAGCTCCGGACTAGAGGGTTACAATGAGCAGTTCTTC
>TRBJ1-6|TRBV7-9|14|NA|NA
CASRAGFSGSPLHF
TGTGCCAGCAGGGCAGGGTTTTCGGGTTCACCCCTCCACTTT
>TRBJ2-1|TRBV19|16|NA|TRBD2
CASSIMGGGSYNEQFF
TGTGCCAGTAGTATAATGGGCGGGGGGTCTTACAATGAGCAGTTCTTC
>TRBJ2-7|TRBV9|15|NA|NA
CASSPTVQSSYEQYF
TGTGCCAGCAGCCCAACAGTACAGAGCTCCTACGAGCAGTACTTC
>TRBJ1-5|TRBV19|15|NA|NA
CASSRFPGANQPQHF
TGTGCCAGTAGCCGATTCCCTGGGGCGAATCAGCCCCAGCATTTT
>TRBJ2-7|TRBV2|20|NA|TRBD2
CASSLPDRVRTSGSRSEQYF
TGTGCCAGCAGTCTCCCGGACAGGGTAAGGACTAGCGGGAGTAGGAGCGAGCAGTACTTC
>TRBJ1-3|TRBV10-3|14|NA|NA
CAISDSDSGNTIYF
TGTGCCATCAGTGACTCGGACAGTGGAAACACCATATATTTT
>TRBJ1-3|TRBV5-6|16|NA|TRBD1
CASSPWTGASGNTIYF
TGTGCCAGCAGCCCTTGGACAGGGGCCTCTGGAAACACCATATATTTT
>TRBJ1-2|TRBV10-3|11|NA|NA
CAISEDRGYTF
TGTGCCATCAGTGAAGACCGGGGCTACACCTTC
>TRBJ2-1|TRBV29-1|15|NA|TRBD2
CSVASRTSGSSEQFF
TGCAGCGTTGCAAGTAGGACTAGCGGGAGCAGTGAGCAGTTCTTC
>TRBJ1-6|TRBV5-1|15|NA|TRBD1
CASSARGQTNSPLHF
TGCGCCAGCAGCGCCAGGGGACAGACTAATTCACCCCTCCACTTT
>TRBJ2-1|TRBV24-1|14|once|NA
CATSDLIAYNEQFF
TGTGCCACCAGTGATCTTATCGCATACAATGAGCAGTTCTTC
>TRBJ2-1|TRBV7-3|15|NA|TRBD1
CASSSGQGRKNEQFF
TGTGCCAGCAGCTCGGGACAGGGACGTAAAAATGAGCAGTTCTTC
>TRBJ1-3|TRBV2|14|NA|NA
CASTVGRLGNTIYF
TGTGCCAGCACCGTAGGACGGCTCGGAAACACCATATATTTT
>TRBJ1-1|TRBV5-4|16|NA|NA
CASSPKGHNLNTEAFF
TGTGCCAGCAGCCCAAAAGGACACAATCTGAACACTGAAGCTTTCTTT
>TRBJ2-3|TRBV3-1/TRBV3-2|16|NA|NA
CASSQEGQPSTDTQYF
TGTGCCAGCAGCCAAGAAGGCCAACCTAGCACAGATACGCAGTATTTT
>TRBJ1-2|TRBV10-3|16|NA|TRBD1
CAISENLRTGGHGYTF
TGTGCCATCAGTGAGAACCTAAGGACAGGGGGTCATGGCTACACCTTC
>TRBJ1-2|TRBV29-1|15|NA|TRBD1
CSVPYLSGTGVGYTF
TGCAGCGTCCCCTACCTATCCGGGACAGGGGTAGGCTACACCTTC
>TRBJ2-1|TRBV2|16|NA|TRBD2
CAGRGTSGSVSNEQFF
TGTGCCGGAAGGGGGACTAGCGGCAGCGTTTCGAATGAGCAGTTCTTC
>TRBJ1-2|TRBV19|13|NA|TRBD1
CASSIRGFHGYTF
TGTGCCAGTAGTATCAGGGGGTTTCACGGCTACACCTTC
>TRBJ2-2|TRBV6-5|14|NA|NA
CASRTAGGSGELFF
TGTGCCAGCAGAACCGCCGGGGGATCCGGGGAGCTGTTTTTT
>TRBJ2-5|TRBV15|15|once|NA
CATSRDRLARETQYF
TGTGCCACCAGCAGAGATCGGCTAGCTAGGGAGACCCAGTACTTC
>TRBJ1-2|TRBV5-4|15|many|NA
CAGSTPSAGLHGYTF
TGTGCCGGATCGACTCCTTCTGCAGGGTTGCATGGCTACACCTTC
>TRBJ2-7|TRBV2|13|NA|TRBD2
CATSSGGDYEQYF
TGTGCCACAAGTAGCGGGGGGGACTACGAGCAGTACTTC
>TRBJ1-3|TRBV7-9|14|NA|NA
CASSSTAGGNTIYF
TGTGCCAGCAGCTCCACGGCAGGGGGAAACACCATATATTTT
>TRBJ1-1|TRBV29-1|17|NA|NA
CSVGGGLSGRVNTEAFF
TGCAGCGTTGGTGGCGGGCTATCAGGTCGAGTGAACACTGAAGCTTTCTTT
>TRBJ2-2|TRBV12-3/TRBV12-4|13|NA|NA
CASSPTGYGELFF
TGTGCCAGCAGTCCGACAGGATACGGGGAGCTGTTTTTT
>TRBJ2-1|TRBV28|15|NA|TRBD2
CASIRGWTESGGQFF
TGTGCCAGCATTCGGGGTTGGACAGAAAGCGGGGGACAGTTCTTC
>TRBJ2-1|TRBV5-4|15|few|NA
CASSSGTAGTDEQFF
TGTGCCAGCAGCTCAGGGACTGCGGGAACGGATGAGCAGTTCTTC
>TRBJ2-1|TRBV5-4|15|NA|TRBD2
CASSLGLAGGNEQFF
TGTGCCAGCAGCCTTGGACTAGCGGGGGGCAATGAGCAGTTCTTC
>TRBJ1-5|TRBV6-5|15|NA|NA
CASSETAAVYQPQHF
TGTGCCAGCAGCGAGACCGCCGCCGTGTATCAGCCCCAGCATTTT
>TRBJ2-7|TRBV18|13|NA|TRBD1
CASSPLQGDEQYF
TGTGCCAGCTCACCATTACAGGGGGACGAGCAGTACTTC
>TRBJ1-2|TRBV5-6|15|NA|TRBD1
CASSPRTGANYGYTF
TGTGCCAGCAGCCCAAGGACAGGAGCTAACTATGGCTACACCTTC
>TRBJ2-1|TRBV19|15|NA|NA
CASSRSGGTYNEQFF
TGTGCCAGTAGCCGGTCCGGCGGGACCTACAATGAGCAGTTCTTC
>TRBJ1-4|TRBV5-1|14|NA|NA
CASTHSSTNEKLFF
TGCGCCAGCACCCACAGTTCGACTAATGAAAAACTGTTTTTT
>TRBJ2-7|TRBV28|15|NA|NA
CASSSTGGYSYEQYF
TGTGCCAGCAGCTCGACAGGCGGCTACTCCTACGAGCAGTACTTC
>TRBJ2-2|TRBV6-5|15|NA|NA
CASSYQGFNTGELFF
TGTGCCAGCAGTTACCAGGGTTTTAACACCGGGGAGCTGTTTTTT
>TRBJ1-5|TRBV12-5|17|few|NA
CASGLKQGGRSRQPQHF
TGTGCTAGTGGTTTGAAACAGGGAGGAAGGAGTAGGCAGCCCCAGCATTTT
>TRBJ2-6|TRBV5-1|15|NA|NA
CASSSQGAGANVLTF
TGCGCCAGCAGCTCGCAGGGCGCTGGGGCCAACGTCCTGACTTTC
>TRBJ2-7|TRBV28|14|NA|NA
CASSPPRGTYEQYF
TGTGCCAGCAGCCCCCCGAGGGGGACCTACGAGCAGTACTTC
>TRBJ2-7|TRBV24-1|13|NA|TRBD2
CAISRTGGSEQYF
TGTGCCATTTCTAGGACGGGAGGGAGCGAGCAGTACTTC
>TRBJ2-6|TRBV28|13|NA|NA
CASSQSGANVLTF
TGTGCCAGCAGCCAATCTGGGGCCAACGTCCTGACTTTC